The present entry profiles one T cell receptor beta chain with its context. Its antigen is unknown. This sample is drawn from a study of radiation and T cells in renal cell carcinoma. Trimming cost V 1 base and J 2 bases, with 9 bases left between them. The CDR3 is 14 amino acids. From germline, CDR1 is SGHTA and CDR2 FQGNSA. Sequencing used immunoSEQ multiplex PCR; TCRdb keeps in-frame clones, though not all of them. The table shows 130,000 or so clones, with 83% occurring only once. Whole-study results and caveats: Baseline intratumoral clonotype presence is unknown without pretreatment biopsies. Top tumor clonotypes rose in blood 2 weeks post-radiation, then contracted.

The sample's time point: baseline pretreatment blood. Specified treatment: 15 Gy SBRT to primary tumor, nephrectomy 4 weeks later. Radiation-treated patients gave blood at baseline, week 2 and week 4. The patient's renal cell carcinoma had clear cell pathology. This rearrangement joins TRBV7-2 to TRBJ2-7; D gene uncertain. This sample comprised blood, obtained from a patient whose treatment included radiotherapy and nephrectomy. The origin of this receptor is a woman in her forties or fifties with renal cell carcinoma. The DNA of the CDR3 is TGTGCCAGCAGCTTAGATGCAGAAACCTACGAGCAGTACTTC. Translation: CASSLDAETYEQYF.